These 9 T cell receptor beta chains came from one sample sequenced in a study of T cell repertoires in cytomegalovirus infection. Each CDR3 protein gets one entry after TCRdb re-called the reads with MiXCR. Among more than 350,000 distinct CDR3 sequences listed, roughly 30% were seen once. Sequencing used PBMCs. Receptors originate from a human donor in good health (CMV status not recorded). Some clones in this sample may be carry-over from other donors' samples.

For this clonotype: An end of the junction differs from the germline gene, which may be a read error. The rearrangement links TRBV7-8 to TRBJ2-3; 8 positions agree with TRBD2. The CDR3 extends over 17 amino acids. The germline CDR1 and CDR2 sequences are SGHVS and FQNEAQ. The CDR3 protein is CAISPNRGAGGRDTQYF. The CDR3, as DNA: TGTGCCATCAGCCCCAACAGAGGGGCGGGGGGCCGCGATACGCAGTATTTT.

The V call is TRBV7-7, the J call TRBJ1-2; 8 bases fit TRBD1. Looked up from germline, CDR1 is SSHAT and CDR2 is FNYEAQ (reference sequence). The CDR3 has 17 amino acids. The CDR3 region is CASRSPGQVLANYGYTF. The CDR3 DNA reads TGTGCTAGCCGCTCCCCGGGACAGGTGTTGGCGAACTATGGCTACACCTTC.

As for this clonotype: No conserved phenylalanine or tryptophan ends this CDR3, so it is likely a read error. CDR3 nucleotide sequence: TGTGCCAGCAATCCGCGAGGGGGTCGGGAGACCCAGTACTCC. It specifies CASNPRGGRETQYS. The V and J genes are TRBV6-6 and TRBJ2-5; tentatively, D is TRBD1 (6 bases). V was pared by 7 bases and J by 5 bases, with 17 bases between. The CDR3 has 14 residues. Germline-derived CDR1 and CDR2 are MNHNY and SVGAGI (reference sequence).

This clonotype was detected only a few times. The chain is built from TRBV9 and TRBJ2-7; perhaps TRBD2 as D (6 bases). Deletions cut 2 bases from V and 0 bases from J, with 15 bases between. This CDR3 has 16 amino acids. CDR1 is SGDLS and CDR2 is YYNGEE in the germline V gene. For the CDR3, the DNA is TGTGCCAGCAGCGTGGGAGGACGCCCTAGCTCCTACGAGCAGTACTTC. It translates to CASSVGGRPSSYEQYF.

As to this clonotype: Since no conserved phenylalanine or tryptophan closes the CDR3, a read error is the likely cause. The chain carries TRBV19 and TRBJ1-5; 7 nucleotides match TRBD1. CDR1 LNHDA and CDR2 SQIVND come from the germline V gene (reference sequence). This CDR3 region has 15 residues. The CDR3 DNA follows: TGTGCCAGTAGTCACCGGACAGGTAATAATCCGCCCCAGCATTTG. This gives the protein CASSHRTGNNPPQHL.

In regard to this clonotype: This CDR3 fails to terminate in the conserved phenylalanine or tryptophan, so it likely reflects a read error. V gene TRBV28 combines with J gene TRBJ2-1; no reliable D call. There are 12 residues in the CDR3. V was shortened by 3 bases and J by 9 bases, with 9 bases between the two germline ends. The germline V gene has CDR1 MDHEN and CDR2 SYDVKM. CDR3 sequence (DNA): TGTGCCAGCAGTTTCGGTTCAGCTGAGCAGTTCTTA. Translation gives CASSFGSAEQFL.

The V and J genes are TRBV7-6 and TRBJ1-2, with TRBD1 matching over 8 bases. Germline CDR1 reads SGHVS; CDR2 reads FNYEAQ. The V gene end was trimmed by 1 base and the J gene end by 4 bases; junction bases not matched to a gene: 5. This CDR3 is 15 amino acids long. This chain's CDR3 is CASSLGDRSFYGYTF. CDR3 bases: TGTGCCAGCAGCTTAGGGGACAGGTCGTTCTATGGCTACACCTTC. Full variable domain (rest looked up from reference TRBV7-6 and TRBJ1-2): GAGVSQSPRYKVTKRGQDVALRCDPISGHVSLYWYRQALGQGPEFLTYFNYEAQQDKSGLPNDRFSAERPEGSISTLTIQRTEQRDSAMYRCASSLGDRSFYGYTFGSGTRLTVV.

The chain employs TRBV27 and TRBJ1-6, with no clear D. The CDR3 has 17 residues. Germline CDR1 reads MNHEY; CDR2 reads SMNVEV (reference sequence). The germline V and J ends were trimmed by 2 bases and 0 bases, with 11 bases remaining between them. The CDR3 here is CASSLRQLSSYNSPLHF. DNA of the CDR3: TGTGCCAGCAGTTTAAGGCAGTTAAGCTCCTATAATTCACCCCTCCACTTT.

The chain joins TRBV6-1 to TRBJ1-3; tentative D call: TRBD1 (5 bases). The CDR3 is made up of 17 amino acids. Trimming removed 0 bases from V and 4 bases from J, with 16 bases in between. CDR1 is MNHNS, CDR2 SASEGT, per germline. The DNA for the CDR3 is TGTGCCAGCAGTGAAGCGCTTCAGGGAGGCTACGGAAACACCATATATTTT. As protein: CASSEALQGGYGNTIYF.